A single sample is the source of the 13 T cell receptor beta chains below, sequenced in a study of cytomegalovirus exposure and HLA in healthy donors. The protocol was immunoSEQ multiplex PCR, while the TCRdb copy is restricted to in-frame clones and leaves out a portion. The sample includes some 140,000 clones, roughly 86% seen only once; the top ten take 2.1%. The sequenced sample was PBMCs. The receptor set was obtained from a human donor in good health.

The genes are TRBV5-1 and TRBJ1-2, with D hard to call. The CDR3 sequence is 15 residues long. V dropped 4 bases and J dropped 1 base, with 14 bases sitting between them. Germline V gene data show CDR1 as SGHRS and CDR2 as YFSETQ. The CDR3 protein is CASSLTSRSNYGYTF. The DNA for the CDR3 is TGCGCCAGCAGCCTGACCTCCCGGAGTAACTATGGCTACACCTTC.

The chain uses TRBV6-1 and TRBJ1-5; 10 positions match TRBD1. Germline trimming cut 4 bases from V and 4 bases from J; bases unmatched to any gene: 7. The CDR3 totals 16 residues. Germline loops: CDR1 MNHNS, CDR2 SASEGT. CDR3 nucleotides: TGTGCCAGCAGTGCGGGACAGGGGAGGGTTAATCAGCCCCAGCATTTT. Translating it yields CASSAGQGRVNQPQHF.

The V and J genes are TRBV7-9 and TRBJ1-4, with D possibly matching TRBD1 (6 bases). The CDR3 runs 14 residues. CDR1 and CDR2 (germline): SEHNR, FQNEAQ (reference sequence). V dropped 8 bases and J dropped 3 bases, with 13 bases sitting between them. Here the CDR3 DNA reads TGTGCCAGCGGATTCACAGGGTCTAATGAAAAACTGTTTTTT. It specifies CASGFTGSNEKLFF.

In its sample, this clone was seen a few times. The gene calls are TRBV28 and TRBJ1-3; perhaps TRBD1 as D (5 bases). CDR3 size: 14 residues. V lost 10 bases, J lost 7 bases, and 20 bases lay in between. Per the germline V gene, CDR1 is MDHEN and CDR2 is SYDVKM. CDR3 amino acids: CATHSVRGGNTIYF. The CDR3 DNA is TGTGCCACCCACTCGGTTCGGGGGGGGAACACCATATATTTT.

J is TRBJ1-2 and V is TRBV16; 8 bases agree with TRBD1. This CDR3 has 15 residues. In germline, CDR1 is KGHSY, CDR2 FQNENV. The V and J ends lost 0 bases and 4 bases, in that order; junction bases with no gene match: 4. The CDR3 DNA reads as TGTGCCAGCAGCCAATCAGGGACAGGTGCCTATGGCTACACCTTC. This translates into CASSQSGTGAYGYTF.

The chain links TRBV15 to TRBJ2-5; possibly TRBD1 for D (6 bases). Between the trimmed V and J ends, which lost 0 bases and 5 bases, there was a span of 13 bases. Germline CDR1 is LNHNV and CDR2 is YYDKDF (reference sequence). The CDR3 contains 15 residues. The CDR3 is CATSREPGDAETQYF. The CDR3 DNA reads TGTGCCACCAGCAGAGAACCAGGGGATGCGGAGACCCAGTACTTC.

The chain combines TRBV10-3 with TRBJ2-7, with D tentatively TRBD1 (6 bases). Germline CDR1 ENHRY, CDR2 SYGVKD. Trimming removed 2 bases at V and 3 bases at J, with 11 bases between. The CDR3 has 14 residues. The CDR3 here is CAISETTGDYEQYF. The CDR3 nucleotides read TGTGCCATCAGTGAGACGACAGGTGACTACGAGCAGTACTTC.

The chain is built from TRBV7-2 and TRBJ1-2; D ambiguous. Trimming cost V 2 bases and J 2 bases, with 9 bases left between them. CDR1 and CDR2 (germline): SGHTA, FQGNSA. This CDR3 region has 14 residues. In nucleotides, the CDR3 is TGTGCCAGCAGCTTAAATCACGGGAACTATGGCTACACCTTC. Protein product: CASSLNHGNYGYTF.

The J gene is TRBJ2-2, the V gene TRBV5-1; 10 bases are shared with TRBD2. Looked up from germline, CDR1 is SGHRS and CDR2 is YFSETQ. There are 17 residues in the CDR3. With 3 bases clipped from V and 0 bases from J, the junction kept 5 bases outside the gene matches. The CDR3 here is CASSSTLAGTNTGELFF. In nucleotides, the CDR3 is TGCGCCAGCAGCTCCACACTAGCGGGGACGAACACCGGGGAGCTGTTTTTT.

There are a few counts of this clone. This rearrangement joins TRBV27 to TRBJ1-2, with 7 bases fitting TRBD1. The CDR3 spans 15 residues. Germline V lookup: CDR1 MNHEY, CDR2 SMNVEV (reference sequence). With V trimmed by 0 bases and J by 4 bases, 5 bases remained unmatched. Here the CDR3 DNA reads TGTGCCAGCAGTTTATCACCGGGACAGAGCTATGGCTACACCTTC. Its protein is CASSLSPGQSYGYTF.

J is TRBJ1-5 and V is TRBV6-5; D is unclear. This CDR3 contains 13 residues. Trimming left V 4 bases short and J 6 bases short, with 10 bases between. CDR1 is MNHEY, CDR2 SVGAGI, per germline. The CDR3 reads CASSLTVTQPQHF. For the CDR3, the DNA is TGTGCCAGCAGTTTAACAGTGACTCAGCCCCAGCATTTT.

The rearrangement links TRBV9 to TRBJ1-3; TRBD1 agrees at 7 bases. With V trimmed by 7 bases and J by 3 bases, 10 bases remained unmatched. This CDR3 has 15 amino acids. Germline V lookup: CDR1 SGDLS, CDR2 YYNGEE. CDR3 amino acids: CASGGQARLGNTIYF. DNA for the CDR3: TGTGCCAGCGGAGGACAGGCAAGACTTGGAAACACCATATATTTT.

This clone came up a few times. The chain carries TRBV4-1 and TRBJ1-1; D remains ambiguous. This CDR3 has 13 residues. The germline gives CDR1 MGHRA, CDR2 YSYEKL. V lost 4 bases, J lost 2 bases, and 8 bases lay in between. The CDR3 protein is CASSLNTNTEAFF. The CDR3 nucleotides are TGCGCCAGCAGCCTAAACACAAACACTGAAGCTTTCTTT.